Listed below are T cell receptor beta chains from one sample, sequenced in a study of response to subunit inactivated influenza vaccine. TCRdb reprocessed the RT-PCR reads with MiXCR, giving one entry per CDR3 protein. The sample includes hundreds of thousands of distinct CDR3 sequences, approximately 15% of them seen just once. The sample in question was PBMCs from blood, obtained 14 to 15 days before vaccination. Every receptor here comes from a man aged 50-59 years who received an inactivated influenza vaccine. The CDR3 runs from the conserved cysteine through the conserved F or W. D genes are given only for firm matches. Not every row has a clone size; where given, it reads once, few, many or a size class.

j_gene,len,v_gene,abundance,d_gene,CDR3nt,CDR3aa
TRBJ2-3,15,TRBV20-1,few,.,TGCAGTGCTAGGGGGGGGCAAGCCCGCACAGATACGCAGTATTTT,CSARGGQARTDTQYF
TRBJ2-7,15,TRBV20-1,few,.,TGCAGTGCTCCCTTGGTGGAGGGGGGATCCTACGAGCAGTACTTC,CSAPLVEGGSYEQYF
TRBJ2-1,15,TRBV19,.,.,TGTGCCAGTAGTGCGACACACCAGAACCACAATGAGCAGTTCTTC,CASSATHQNHNEQFF
TRBJ2-5,11,TRBV29-1,.,.,TGCAGCGGCGGGTACCAAGAGACCCAGTACTTC,CSGGYQETQYF
TRBJ1-2,15,TRBV6-2/TRBV6-3,few,TRBD1,TGTGCCAGCAGTGGCCGGGACAGGGTTGTATGGTGCTACACCTTC,CASSGRDRVVWCYTF
TRBJ2-5,19,TRBV11-2,.,TRBD2,TGTGCCAGCAGCTTAGATCACCGGAGCGGGGGAGCCATTAGGGAGACCCAGTACTTC,CASSLDHRSGGAIRETQYF
TRBJ1-2,15,TRBV7-9,.,TRBD1,TGTGCCAGCAGCTCGCGGACAGGGGGCAGGAATGGCTACACCTTC,CASSSRTGGRNGYTF
TRBJ2-1,16,TRBV6-2/TRBV6-3,.,.,TGTGCCAGCGGGGGCCAGGGGAAAAGCTCCTACAATGAGCAGTTCTTC,CASGGQGKSSYNEQFF
TRBJ2-7,18,TRBV12-3/TRBV12-4,.,TRBD2,TGTGCCAGCAGTTTCGGGACTAGCGGGGGCCCCCTCTCCTACGAGCAGTACTTC,CASSFGTSGGPLSYEQYF
TRBJ2-7,16,TRBV27,once,TRBD2,TGTGCCAGCAGTTACAATAGCGGGAGGGCCTCCTACGAGCAGTACTTC,CASSYNSGRASYEQYF
TRBJ1-2,13,TRBV10-1,.,.,TGCGCCAGCAGTGAGCCGGGGGGGAATGGCTACACCTTC,CASSEPGGNGYTF
TRBJ2-1,17,TRBV7-9,many,TRBD2,TGTGCCAGCAGTTATAAACTAGCGGTGGACTCCTACAATGAGCAGTTCTTC,CASSYKLAVDSYNEQFF
TRBJ2-2,15,TRBV27,.,.,TGTGCCAGAAGTAACCAGGGGTCAAAGACCGGGGAGCTGTTTTTT,CARSNQGSKTGELFF
TRBJ2-1,15,TRBV12-3/TRBV12-4,few,.,TGTGCCAGCAGCCTAGGGACTCTAAACTACAATGAGCAGTTCTTC,CASSLGTLNYNEQFF
TRBJ2-5,16,TRBV7-3,many,TRBD2,TGTGCCAGCAGCTCGGGACTAGCGGGAGACCAAGAGACCCAGTACTTC,CASSSGLAGDQETQYF
TRBJ1-1,13,TRBV5-6,.,.,TGTGCCAGCAGCTTGGTGGGATACACTGAAGCTTTCTTT,CASSLVGYTEAFF
TRBJ2-5,13,TRBV5-6,many,.,TGTGCCAGCAGCTTGATTAGGGAAGAGACCCAGTACTTC,CASSLIREETQYF
TRBJ2-3,17,TRBV6-5,few,TRBD2,TGTGCCAGCAGTTACTCAATCTTAGCGGGAGCCACAGATACGCAGTATTTT,CASSYSILAGATDTQYF
TRBJ2-1,12,TRBV6-6,few,.,TGTGCCAGCAGTTACTCACTAGCTGAGCAGTTCTTC,CASSYSLAEQFF
TRBJ2-3,14,TRBV29-1,many,.,TGCAGCGTTGACCAGGGGCTTAGCACAGATACGCAGTATTTT,CSVDQGLSTDTQYF
TRBJ2-3,14,TRBV12-3/TRBV12-4,many,.,TGTGCCAGCAGCCAGGTATCTAGCACAGATACGCAGTATTTT,CASSQVSSTDTQYF
TRBJ1-6,14,TRBV3-1,.,.,TGTGCCAGCAGCCGAAAGCCCTCCGATTCACCCCTCCACTTT,CASSRKPSDSPLHF
TRBJ2-1,15,TRBV11-3,.,.,TGTGCCAGCAGCTCCGGGAATCCCCCCCACAATGAGCAGTTCTTC,CASSSGNPPHNEQFF
TRBJ2-5,15,TRBV15,.,.,TGTGCCACCAGCGGAGACTCCCCCGGTGTGGAGGCCCAGTACTTC,CATSGDSPGVEAQYF
TRBJ1-1,12,TRBV2,few,.,TGTGCCAGCAGTCTGGACAGCTTTGAAGCTTTCTTT,CASSLDSFEAFF
TRBJ1-1,16,TRBV5-1,.,TRBD1,TGCGCCAGCAGGGATGGGGACAGTCACATGAACACTGAAGCTTTCTTT,CASRDGDSHMNTEAFF
TRBJ2-1,17,TRBV4-2,few,TRBD2,TGTGCCAGCAGCCAAGATCGACTAGCGGGAGACTACAATGAGCAGTTCTTC,CASSQDRLAGDYNEQFF
TRBJ2-7,16,TRBV5-1,.,TRBD1,TGCGCCAGCAGCCCTAACCTCGGGACAGGGGTTTACGAGCAGTACTTC,CASSPNLGTGVYEQYF
TRBJ2-1,15,TRBV20-1,.,.,TGCAGTGCTAGAGTCGAGGACCGCTCCTACAATGAGCAGTTCTTC,CSARVEDRSYNEQFF
TRBJ2-7,15,TRBV11-2,.,.,TGTGCCAGCAGCTTAGTGGCCAGGGGATCCTACGAGCAGTACTTC,CASSLVARGSYEQYF
TRBJ2-3,16,TRBV6-2/TRBV6-3,few,TRBD2,TGTGCCAGCAGTCCCCCTGGGACTAGTCGCACAGATACGCAGTATTTT,CASSPPGTSRTDTQYF
TRBJ2-3,16,TRBV3-1,.,.,TGTGCCAGCAGCCCCGAGCGGAGGGGTAGCACAGATACGCAGTATTTT,CASSPERRGSTDTQYF
TRBJ2-1,13,TRBV10-3,once,TRBD1,TGTGCTTATGGACAGGGAAGGGGCAATGAGCAGTTCTTC,CAYGQGRGNEQFF
TRBJ2-7,17,TRBV7-6,few,TRBD1,TGTGCCAGCGGGGGCGGCATACCGGGACAGGGGGCTTACGAGCAGTACTTC,CASGGGIPGQGAYEQYF
TRBJ2-7,15,TRBV28,.,TRBD2,TGTGCCAGCAGGAGGGGACTAAACCCTTACTACGAGCAGTACTTC,CASRRGLNPYYEQYF
TRBJ2-1,19,TRBV11-1,.,TRBD2,TGTGCCAGCAGTGGGGGGGGAGGCAGTCTATCTTTCTCCTACAATGAGCAGTTCTTC,CASSGGGGSLSFSYNEQFF
TRBJ2-3,13,TRBV12-3/TRBV12-4,.,TRBD1,TGTGCCAGCAGGGACAGGGGCCCAGATACGCAGTATTTT,CASRDRGPDTQYF
TRBJ2-7,14,TRBV7-6,many,TRBD2,TGTGCCAGCAGTCCGACTAGCGGGAGTTACGAGCAGTACTTC,CASSPTSGSYEQYF
TRBJ2-3,14,TRBV18,.,.,TGTGCCAGCTCACCGGCCAGACACACAGATACGCAGTATTTT,CASSPARHTDTQYF
TRBJ2-7,15,TRBV10-3,.,.,TGTGCCATCAGTGAGTCGATGGGGGAGAGGTACGAGCAGTACTTC,CAISESMGERYEQYF
TRBJ1-5,16,TRBV6-1,many,.,TGTGCCAGCAGTGAAATAGGGGCGGGAGGCAATCAGCCCCAGCATTTT,CASSEIGAGGNQPQHF
TRBJ2-3,17,TRBV6-2/TRBV6-3,many,TRBD1,TGTGCCAGCAGTTTCCCCAGAGACAGGGGGGACACAGATACGCAGTATTTT,CASSFPRDRGDTDTQYF
TRBJ2-7,13,TRBV5-6,.,TRBD2,TGTGCCAGCAGCTCCTTAGCGGGAGGATCGCAGTACTTC,CASSSLAGGSQYF
TRBJ2-7,14,TRBV3-1,.,.,TGTGCCAGCAGTCTCTACGGGAGCTCCTACGAGCAGTACTTC,CASSLYGSSYEQYF
TRBJ2-3,14,TRBV2,few,TRBD2,TGTGCCAGCAGGGGCGGGAGGGCGGCAGATACGCAGTATTTT,CASRGGRAADTQYF
TRBJ2-7,16,TRBV5-1,.,.,TGCGCCAGCAGCTTGGAGGGGGTGACGTTTCCCTACGAGCAGTACTTC,CASSLEGVTFPYEQYF
TRBJ2-7,14,TRBV4-2,few,.,TGTGCCAGCAGCCAAGGACAGACACGGGACGAGCAGTACTTC,CASSQGQTRDEQYF
TRBJ2-3,14,TRBV30,few,TRBD1,TGTGCCTCAACGAGGGGACAGGGGTGGGATACGCAGTATTTT,CASTRGQGWDTQYF
TRBJ2-2,11,TRBV29-1,.,.,TGCAGCGTTCGCGGGCCCGGGGAGCTGTTTTTT,CSVRGPGELFF
TRBJ2-1,12,TRBV12-3/TRBV12-4,few,TRBD1,TGTGCCAGCAGTTTAGAGGCAGGGGGAAAGTTCTTC,CASSLEAGGKFF
TRBJ2-7,17,TRBV19,.,.,TGTGCCAGTAGTATAGGTCCCCGGACTGTCAGAAGCTACGAGCAGTACTTC,CASSIGPRTVRSYEQYF
TRBJ2-3,16,TRBV7-9,many,TRBD1,TGTGCCAGCAGCTACTTACAGGGGTTCAGCACAGATACGCAGTATTTT,CASSYLQGFSTDTQYF
TRBJ2-5,15,TRBV7-9,.,.,TGTGCCAGCAGCTTAAGCATTGGGGCCCAAGAGACCCAGTACTTC,CASSLSIGAQETQYF
TRBJ1-1,14,TRBV7-9,.,.,TGTGCCAGCAGCCCCCCGGTACAAAACACTGAAGCTTTCTTT,CASSPPVQNTEAFF
TRBJ1-1,12,TRBV5-1,few,.,TGCGCCAGCAGCCCCGGGTCGGCAGAAGCTTTCTTT,CASSPGSAEAFF
TRBJ2-5,16,TRBV20-1,few,TRBD2,TGCAGTGCTAGAGACTACCTTGCGGGGGGCCAAGAGACCCAGTACTTC,CSARDYLAGGQETQYF
TRBJ2-5,15,TRBV4-2,few,.,TGTGCCAGCAGCCAAGATCAAGGGGACGAATGGACCCAGTACTTC,CASSQDQGDEWTQYF
TRBJ2-1,16,TRBV5-5,.,TRBD2,TGTGCCAGCAGCTTGGTGGGGACTAGCGGGGTTGGCGAGCAGTTCTTC,CASSLVGTSGVGEQFF
TRBJ2-7,17,TRBV4-3,few,.,TGCGCCAGCAGCCAAGACGTGGGGGGAGAGGTACCCTACGAGCAGTACTTC,CASSQDVGGEVPYEQYF